Each of the 17 T cell receptor beta chains below was sequenced from the same sample in a study of T cells in Graves' hyperthyroidism and ophthalmopathy. There were TCR beta CDR3 regions amplified from RNA transcripts. During a first-round RT-PCR of the TCR CDR3, the HTBI primer set was used. TCRdb reanalysed the multiplex PCR reads using MiXCR and keeps one entry per CDR3 protein. The top ten clones hold approximately 15% of a sample with 500,000 to 650,000 distinct CDR3 sequences, approximately 17% of them seen once. The sample taken for sequencing was blood. These receptors all come from a woman in her late teens or twenties with Graves' ophthalmopathy.

The rearrangement joins TRBV14 to TRBJ1-1; 9 nucleotides match TRBD1. The CDR3 runs to 18 residues. Germline CDR1 reads SGHDN; CDR2 reads FVKESK. Trimming removed 4 bases from V and 1 base from J; junction bases left unmatched: 13. The CDR3 bases are TGTGCCAGCAGCCGATCCTTGGACAGGGGAAGAGGGAACACTGAAGCTTTCTTT. Protein: CASSRSLDRGRGNTEAFF.

This clonotype was detected only once. This may arise from a read error, as a much more abundant clone is one base away. The chain has TRBV13 and TRBJ1-2; TRBD1 agrees at 7 bases. Germline assignment: CDR1 PRHDT and CDR2 FYEKMQ (reference sequence). Germline trimming cut 6 bases from V and 4 bases from J; bases unmatched to any gene: 5. This CDR3 has 13 residues. The chain's CDR3 is CASRGQDFYGYTF. CDR3 coding DNA: TGTGCCAGCAGAGGACAGGACTTCTATGGCTACACCTTC.

This clonotype was detected many times. V gene TRBV27 combines with J gene TRBJ2-1; no reliable D call. Germline V gene sequence: CDR1 MNHEY, CDR2 SMNVEV (reference sequence). The CDR3 is 17 amino acids. Trimming pared 7 bases from V and 0 bases from J, leaving 19 bases between. CDR3: CASTALRTRSSYNEQFF. DNA of the CDR3: TGTGCCAGCACCGCCCTTCGAACACGGAGCTCCTACAATGAGCAGTTCTTC.

This clonotype was seen only a few times. The chain has TRBV6-1 and TRBJ1-1; D not resolved. Germline V lookup: CDR1 MNHNS, CDR2 SASEGT. V was shortened by 3 bases and J by 1 base, with 12 bases between the two germline ends. The CDR3 loop spans 15 amino acids. The CDR3 loop is CASSENRGTNTEAFF. The CDR3, as DNA: TGTGCCAGCAGTGAGAACAGAGGTACGAACACTGAAGCTTTCTTT.

This clonotype was detected many times. The chain employs TRBV28 and TRBJ2-2; 10 nucleotides line up with TRBD2. Germline CDR1 MDHEN, CDR2 SYDVKM. After removal of 6 bases from V and 5 bases from J, the junction contained 6 bases not matched to a gene. The CDR3 runs to 15 residues. The CDR3 bases are TGTGCCAGCAGGCTAGCGGGAGTTGGGACCGGGGAGCTGTTTTTT. It encodes CASRLAGVGTGELFF.

This clonotype was seen many times. This chain uses TRBV7-3 with TRBJ1-1; tentative D call: TRBD1 (5 bases). The V gene's germline CDR1 is SGHTA and CDR2 FQGTGA. V was trimmed by 5 bases and J by 0 bases, leaving 19 bases between them. CDR3 length: 17 residues. DNA of the CDR3: TGTGCCAGCAGCCCCCGACCCCTAGACAGTCTGAACACTGAAGCTTTCTTT. Translation: CASSPRPLDSLNTEAFF. Variable domain in full (rest from reference TRBV7-3 and TRBJ1-1): GAGVSQTPSNKVTEKGKYVELRCDPISGHTALYWYRQSLGQGPEFLIYFQGTGAADDSGLPNDRFFAVRPEGSVSTLKIQRTERGDSAVYLCASSPRPLDSLNTEAFFGQGTRLTVV.

The gene calls are TRBV2 and TRBJ2-7; 10 bases line up with TRBD1. The V gene's germline CDR1 is SNHLY and CDR2 FYNNEI. The CDR3 length is 16 residues. V lost 10 bases, J lost 2 bases, and 14 bases stayed unmatched. The CDR3 here is CATLPPGGQGTYEQYF. As DNA, the CDR3 is TGTGCCACCCTTCCACCCGGGGGACAGGGGACCTACGAGCAGTACTTC.

The table lists this clonotype with many counts. The V call is TRBV11-2, the J call TRBJ2-5; D is unclear. Trimming took off 1 base at V and 3 bases at J, with 6 bases between the two ends. The CDR3 spans 13 residues. Germline V gene sequence: CDR1 SGHAT, CDR2 FQNNGV. The CDR3 DNA reads TGTGCCAGCAGCTTAGTGGAAGAAGAGACCCAGTACTTC. It specifies CASSLVEEETQYF. The full variable domain, completed using reference TRBV11-2 and TRBJ2-5, is EAGVAQSPRYKIIEKRQSVAFWCNPISGHATLYWYQQILGQGPKLLIQFQNNGVVDDSQLPKDRFSAERLKGVDSTLKIQPAKLEDSAVYLCASSLVEEETQYFGPGTRLLVL.

This clonotype occurred many times. The rearrangement uses TRBV29-1 and TRBJ2-1; 7 bases are shared with TRBD1. Looked up from germline, CDR1 is SQVTM and CDR2 is ANQGSEA. This CDR3 region has 16 residues. Losses at the gene ends were 1 base for V and 1 base for J; bases not matched to a gene: 7. DNA of the CDR3: TGCAGCGTTGAAGCACTAGGGGGCGCGTCCTACAATGAGCAGTTCTTC. Its protein is CSVEALGGASYNEQFF.

A few counts support this clonotype. The chain recombines TRBV19 with TRBJ1-1, with TRBD1 matching 10 bases. The CDR3 totals 16 residues. V lost 5 bases, J lost 1 base, and 7 bases stayed unmatched. Germline V gives CDR1 LNHDA, CDR2 SQIVND (reference sequence). CDR3 bases: TGTGCCAGTAGTCGAATGACAGGGGGCGCGAACACTGAAGCTTTCTTT. Translated: CASSRMTGGANTEAFF.

The rearrangement links TRBV28 to TRBJ1-6; a weak D match, TRBD1 (5 bases). The CDR3 runs to 13 residues. V lost 5 bases and J lost 8, with 10 bases in between. Germline values: CDR1 MDHEN, CDR2 SYDVKM. The CDR3 DNA reads TGTGCCAGCAGTCCCATCAGGGATTCACCCCTCCACTTT. The encoded protein is CASSPIRDSPLHF. Based on the CDR3 plus reference TRBV28 and TRBJ1-6, the full variable domain is DVKVTQSSRYLVKRTGEKVFLECVQDMDHENMFWYRQDPGLGLRLIYFSYDVKMKEKGDIPEGYSVSREKKERFSLILESASTNQTSMYLCASSPIRDSPLHFGNGTRLTVT.

This clonotype occurred many times. The chain carries TRBV30 and TRBJ1-5; 9 nucleotides line up with TRBD1. The V gene's germline CDR1 is GTSNPN and CDR2 SVGIG (reference sequence). The CDR3 spans 14 residues. V lost 2 bases, J lost 8 bases, and 7 bases stayed unmatched. The CDR3 DNA follows: TGTGCCTGGAGTCATACAGGGGGCGTGGAGCCCCAGCATTTT. This codes for CAWSHTGGVEPQHF.

This rearrangement joins TRBV12-5 to TRBJ1-2; no definite D call. V lost 3 bases to trimming and J lost 0 bases, with 8 bases between them. From germline, CDR1 is LGHNT and CDR2 FRNRAP. The CDR3 runs 14 residues. The CDR3 DNA is TGTGCTAGTGGTTTTGGGGTAGCTAACTATGGCTACACCTTC. Residues: CASGFGVANYGYTF.

There are many counts of this clonotype. This chain joins TRBV12-3 or TRBV12-4 and TRBJ1-5; D perhaps matches TRBD1 (6 bases). This CDR3 is built from 13 residues. V lost 6 bases and J lost 5, with 11 bases in between. CDR3 bases: TGTGCCAGCAGCCCCCAGGGGTATCAGCCCCAGCATTTT. It is translated as CASSPQGYQPQHF.

This clonotype was recorded a few times. This chain uses TRBV28 with TRBJ1-4; D may be TRBD1 (5 bases). This CDR3 contains 15 residues. Germline V gene sequence: CDR1 MDHEN, CDR2 SYDVKM. Trimming cost V 5 bases and J 8 bases, with 18 bases left between them. The DNA of the CDR3 is TGTGCCAGCAGTCCCGGGCTAGGGGAGGGCGAAAAACTGTTTTTT. Protein sequence: CASSPGLGEGEKLFF. Looking up the rest from reference TRBV28 and TRBJ1-4 gives the full variable domain: DVKVTQSSRYLVKRTGEKVFLECVQDMDHENMFWYRQDPGLGLRLIYFSYDVKMKEKGDIPEGYSVSREKKERFSLILESASTNQTSMYLCASSPGLGEGEKLFFGSGTQLSVL.

This clonotype was observed once. This chain joins TRBV4-1 and TRBJ1-1, with D tentatively TRBD1 (6 bases). Deletions cut 3 bases from V and 5 bases from J, with 13 bases between. Germline values: CDR1 MGHRA, CDR2 YSYEKL. CDR3 size: 14 residues. This chain's CDR3 is CASSHRGGGTEAFF. CDR3 DNA: TGCGCCAGCAGCCATAGGGGGGGGGGGACTGAAGCTTTCTTT.

This clonotype has at least ten counts. Sequence at one end of the junction differs from germline and may be a read error. The rearrangement links TRBV7-9 to TRBJ2-1, with TRBD2 identical over 11 bases. Germline CDR1 is SEHNR and CDR2 is FQNEAQ (reference sequence). The CDR3 extends over 14 amino acids. The CDR3 region is CASRLAGGPNEQFF. In nucleotides, the CDR3 is TGTGCCAGCAGATTAGCGGGGGGGCCCAATGAGCAGTTCTTC. The full variable domain, rest sourced from reference TRBV7-9 and TRBJ2-1, is DTGVSQNPRHKITKRGQNVTFRCDPISEHNRLYWYRQTLGQGPEFLTYFQNEAQLEKSRLLSDRFSAERPKGSFSTLEIQRTEQGDSAMYLCASRLAGGPNEQFFGPGTRLTVL.